What follows is one T cell receptor beta chain and its context. Germline assignment: CDR1 DFQATT and CDR2 SNEGSKA (reference sequence). This CDR3 is 11 amino acids long. Unmatched junction bases numbered 2, after V lost 5 bases and J lost 7 bases. This entry is derived from a study of CD8+ T cells in alopecia areata. Following RNA extraction, reverse transcription yielded cDNA that acted as the sequencing template. Profiling relied on immunoSEQ multiplex PCR, and the TCRdb table lists in-frame clones only, not all of them. The sample has about 42,000 clones, 65% seen once. The treatment here: oral pan-JAK inhibitor, 5-10 mg twice daily.

The source of this sequence is a human donor with alopecia areata. V and J are TRBV20-1 and TRBJ1-2; the match to TRBD1 covers 9 bases. Sequences were derived from CD8+ T cells sorted from blood, sampled at week 4, from a patient treated with tofacitinib. The CDR3 reads CSAYRGLGYTF. The CDR3 DNA reads TGCAGTGCTTACAGGGGGCTTGGCTACACCTTC.